This T cell receptor (beta chain) emerged from a study of identifying expanded T cells in peripheral blood. General study findings and limits: Variance in clone template counts between approximately two-week samples significantly increased with total template count across all healthy donors. Differentially abundant clones: 0.95 to 1.5 between replicates, 16.4 at around 14 days, less than 20 at four.

Collection occurred without any documented infections or immune events in donors. CDR3 length: 15 residues. Per the germline V gene, CDR1 is MNHEY and CDR2 is SVGAGI. The V end lost 6 bases, the J end lost 1 base, and 15 bases lay between the germline ends. A word on this clone: Its antigen remains unknown.

Data came from immunoSEQ multiplex PCR; TCRdb stores just in-frame clones and leaves some out. Here the sample spans around 100,000 clones, roughly 89% being singletons. Sample: blood. This receptor was obtained from a person aged 18 to 75 in good health. The V gene is TRBV6-5, the J gene TRBJ2-5; possible D gene TRBD2, 5 bases. CDR3 sequence: CASRRTRKLQETQYF. CDR3 DNA: TGTGCCAGCAGACGGACTCGCAAACTCCAAGAGACCCAGTACTTC.